There are many counts of the clone carrying this TCR beta chain. This specimen comes from a study of glioma-infiltrating T cells. In germline, CDR1 is MNHNS, CDR2 SASEGT. CDR3 size: 16 residues. The ends lost 5 bases at V and 1 base at J; junction bases unmatched: 7. Amplification of TCR alpha and beta CDR3 regions from RNA used iRepertoire nested multiplex PCR. TCRdb used MiXCR to reprocess the multiplex PCR reads, holding one entry per CDR3 protein. The table lists approximately 190,000 distinct CDR3 sequences, approximately 30% of them singletons. This TCR was recovered from a human donor with low-grade glioma or glioblastoma, undergoing nonglioma brain surgery, or in good health (not recorded which). The sequenced sample consisted of glioma tissue, nonneoplastic brain tissue, or PBMCs (not recorded which). V and J are TRBV6-1 and TRBJ2-7; 11 nucleotides align to TRBD2. The CDR3 DNA reads TGTGCCAGCAGTTGGGGACTAGCGGAAAATTCCTACGAGCAGTACTTC. This translates into CASSWGLAENSYEQYF.